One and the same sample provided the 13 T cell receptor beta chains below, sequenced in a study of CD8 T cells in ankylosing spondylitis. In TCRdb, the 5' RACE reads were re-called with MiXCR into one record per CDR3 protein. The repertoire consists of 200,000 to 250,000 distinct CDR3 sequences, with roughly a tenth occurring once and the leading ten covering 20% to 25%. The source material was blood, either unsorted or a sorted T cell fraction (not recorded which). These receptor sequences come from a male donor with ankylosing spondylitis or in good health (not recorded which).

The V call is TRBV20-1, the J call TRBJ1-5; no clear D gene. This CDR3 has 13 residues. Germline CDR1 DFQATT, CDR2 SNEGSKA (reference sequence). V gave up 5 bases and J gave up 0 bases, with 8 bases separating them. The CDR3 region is CSAGGDSNQPQHF. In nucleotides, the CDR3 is TGCAGTGCTGGCGGGGATAGCAATCAGCCCCAGCATTTT.

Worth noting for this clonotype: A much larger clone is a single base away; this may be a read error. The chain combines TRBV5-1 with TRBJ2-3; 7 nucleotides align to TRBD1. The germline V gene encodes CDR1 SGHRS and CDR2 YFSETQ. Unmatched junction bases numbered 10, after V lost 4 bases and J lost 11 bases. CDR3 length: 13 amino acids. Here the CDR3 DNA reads TGCGCCAGCAGCCTCGACAGGGCGAATATGCAGTATTTT. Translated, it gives CASSLDRANMQYF.

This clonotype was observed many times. The CDR3 coding sequence is TGCAGTGCCGGATCCACAGATACGCAGTATTTT. This codes for CSAGSTDTQYF. V is TRBV20-1 and J is TRBJ2-3; no definite D call. The CDR3 extends over 11 amino acids. The germline gives CDR1 DFQATT, CDR2 SNEGSKA (reference sequence). V was trimmed by 6 bases and J by 2 bases, leaving 6 bases between them.

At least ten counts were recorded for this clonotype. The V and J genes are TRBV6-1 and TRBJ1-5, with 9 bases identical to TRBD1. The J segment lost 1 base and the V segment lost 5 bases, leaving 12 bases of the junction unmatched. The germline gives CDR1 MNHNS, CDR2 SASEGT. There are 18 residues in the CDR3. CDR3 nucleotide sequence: TGTGCCAGCAGTCGCGAGCCCGACAGGGGGTACAGCAATCAGCCCCAGCATTTT. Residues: CASSREPDRGYSNQPQHF.

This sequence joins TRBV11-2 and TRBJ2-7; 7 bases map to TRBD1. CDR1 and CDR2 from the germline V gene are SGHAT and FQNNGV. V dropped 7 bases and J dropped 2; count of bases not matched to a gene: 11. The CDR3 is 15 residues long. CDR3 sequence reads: CASTINRGSTYEQYF. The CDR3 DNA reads TGTGCCAGCACTATTAACAGGGGTTCGACCTACGAGCAGTACTTC. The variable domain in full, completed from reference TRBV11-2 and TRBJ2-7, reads EAGVAQSPRYKIIEKRQSVAFWCNPISGHATLYWYQQILGQGPKLLIQFQNNGVVDDSQLPKDRFSAERLKGVDSTLKIQPAKLEDSAVYLCASTINRGSTYEQYFGPGTRLTVT.

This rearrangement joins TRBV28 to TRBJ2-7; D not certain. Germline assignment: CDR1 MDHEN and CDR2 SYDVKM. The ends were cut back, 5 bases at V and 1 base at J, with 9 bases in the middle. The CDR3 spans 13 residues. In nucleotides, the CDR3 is TGTGCCAGCAGTCCCGCGACTTCCTACGAGCAGTACTTC. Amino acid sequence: CASSPATSYEQYF.

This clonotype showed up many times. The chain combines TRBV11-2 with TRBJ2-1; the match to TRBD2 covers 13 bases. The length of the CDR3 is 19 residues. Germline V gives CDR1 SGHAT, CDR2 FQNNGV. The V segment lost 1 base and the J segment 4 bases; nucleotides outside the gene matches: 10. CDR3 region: CASSLGLAGGRLGYNEQFF. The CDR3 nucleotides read TGTGCCAGCAGCTTAGGACTAGCGGGGGGCAGATTGGGATACAATGAGCAGTTCTTC. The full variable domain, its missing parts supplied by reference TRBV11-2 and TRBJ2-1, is EAGVAQSPRYKIIEKRQSVAFWCNPISGHATLYWYQQILGQGPKLLIQFQNNGVVDDSQLPKDRFSAERLKGVDSTLKIQPAKLEDSAVYLCASSLGLAGGRLGYNEQFFGPGTRLTVL.

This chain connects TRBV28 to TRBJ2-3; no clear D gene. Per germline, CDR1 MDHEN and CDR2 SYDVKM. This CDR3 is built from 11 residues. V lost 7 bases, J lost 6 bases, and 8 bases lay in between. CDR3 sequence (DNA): TGTGCCAGCATGGTTAGGGATACGCAGTATTTT. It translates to CASMVRDTQYF.

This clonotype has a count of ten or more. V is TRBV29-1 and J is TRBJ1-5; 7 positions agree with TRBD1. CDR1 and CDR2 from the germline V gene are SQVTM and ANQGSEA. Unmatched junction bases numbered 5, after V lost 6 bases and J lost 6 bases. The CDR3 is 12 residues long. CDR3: CSVTGEGQPQHF. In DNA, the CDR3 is TGCAGCGTCACAGGGGAAGGTCAGCCCCAGCATTTT.

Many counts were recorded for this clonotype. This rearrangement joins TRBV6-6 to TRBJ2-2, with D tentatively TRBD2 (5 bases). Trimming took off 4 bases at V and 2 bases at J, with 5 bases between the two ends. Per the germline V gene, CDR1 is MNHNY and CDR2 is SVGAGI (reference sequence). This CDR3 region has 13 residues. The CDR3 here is CASSSGNTGELFF. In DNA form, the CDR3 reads TGTGCCAGCAGTTCGGGAAACACCGGGGAGCTGTTTTTT.

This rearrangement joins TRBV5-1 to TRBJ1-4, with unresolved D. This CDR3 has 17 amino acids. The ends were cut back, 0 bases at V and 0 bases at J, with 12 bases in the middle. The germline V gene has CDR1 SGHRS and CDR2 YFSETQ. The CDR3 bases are TGCGCCAGCAGCTTGGATGTGGGAGGCGCAACTAATGAAAAACTGTTTTTT. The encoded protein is CASSLDVGGATNEKLFF.

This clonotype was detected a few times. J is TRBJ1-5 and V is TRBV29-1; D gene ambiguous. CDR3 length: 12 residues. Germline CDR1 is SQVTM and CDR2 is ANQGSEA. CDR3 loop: CRTDRLNQPQHF. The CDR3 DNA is TGCAGAACCGATCGGTTGAATCAGCCCCAGCATTTT.

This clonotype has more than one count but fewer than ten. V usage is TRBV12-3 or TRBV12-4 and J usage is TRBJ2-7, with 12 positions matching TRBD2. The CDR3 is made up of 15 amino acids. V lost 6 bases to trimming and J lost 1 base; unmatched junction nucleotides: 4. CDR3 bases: TGTGCCAGCAGATCGGGACTAGCGGGTTCCTACGAGCAGTACTTC. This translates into CASRSGLAGSYEQYF.